Listed here are 32 T cell receptor beta chains from one sample, sequenced in a study of shared clonotypes between healthy human individuals. The assay was immunoSEQ multiplex PCR, and TCRdb's table has in-frame clones only and misses some. The sample lists more than 2,000,000 clones, approximately 92% occurring once. Sequencing was performed on naive CD4+ T cells sorted from blood. Specified subset: CD45RA+ positively selected. The receptors originated from a man aged 18 to 30 in good health.

The chain couples TRBV18 to TRBJ1-1; D is possibly TRBD1 (6 bases). CDR3 length equals 14 residues. Trimming took off 4 bases at V and 5 bases at J, with 14 bases between the two ends. Looked up from germline, CDR1 is KGHSH and CDR2 is LQKENI. CDR3 DNA sequence: TGTGCCAGCTCACTACAAAGGGGGGTAACTGAAGCTTTCTTT. It specifies CASSLQRGVTEAFF.

Comments on this clone: Other DNA variants within this sample encode the same CDR3. The V call is TRBV6-5, the J call TRBJ2-1; D may be TRBD2 (6 bases). CDR1 is MNHEY, CDR2 SVGAGI, per germline. The CDR3 contains 15 residues. V shed 0 bases and J shed 0 bases, with 6 bases lying between them. In DNA, the CDR3 is TGTGCCAGCAGTTACTCGACTAGCTCCTACAATGAGCAGTTCTTC. Protein sequence: CASSYSTSSYNEQFF.

The chain carries TRBV7-2 and TRBJ2-3, with D hard to call. Germline V gives CDR1 SGHTA, CDR2 FQGNSA. This CDR3 has 15 amino acids. The V and J ends lost 5 bases and 1 base respectively, with 13 bases between them. CDR3 residues: CASSQRLSRTDTQYF. DNA of the CDR3: TGTGCCAGCAGCCAACGTCTCTCCCGCACAGATACGCAGTATTTT.

The chain links TRBV10-3 to TRBJ1-6; maybe TRBD1 (5 bases). Germline V gives CDR1 ENHRY, CDR2 SYGVKD. With 11 bases removed from V and 3 bases from J, the gap between germline ends came to 8 bases. The CDR3 extends over 12 amino acids. The CDR3 reads CASGDYNSPLHF. The CDR3 DNA follows: TGTGCCTCGGGGGACTATAATTCACCCCTCCACTTT.

The V gene is TRBV19, the J gene TRBJ2-7; 9 bases are a match to TRBD1. Germline CDR1 is LNHDA and CDR2 is SQIVND (reference sequence). J lost 5 bases, V lost 3 bases, and 5 bases had no gene match. This CDR3 contains 14 residues. In DNA, the CDR3 is TGTGCCAGTAGTATTCTTGGGACAGGGAACGAGCAGTACTTC. Its protein is CASSILGTGNEQYF.

The chain recombines TRBV19 with TRBJ2-7, with 7 bases fitting TRBD1. V shed 6 bases and J 1 base; nucleotides not matched to a gene: 6. The germline V gene has CDR1 LNHDA and CDR2 SQIVND (reference sequence). The CDR3 is made up of 14 amino acids. For the CDR3, the DNA is TGTGCCAGTAGGAACCGGGACAGATCCTACGAGCAGTACTTC. Encoded protein: CASRNRDRSYEQYF.

The rearrangement links TRBV4-3 to TRBJ2-1, with 12 nucleotides matching TRBD2. Germline values: CDR1 LGHNA, CDR2 YSLEER. J lost 0 bases, V lost 0 bases, and 9 bases had no gene match. CDR3 size: 20 residues. CDR3 amino acids: CASSQDDASGRVGSYNEQFF. CDR3 sequence (DNA): TGCGCCAGCAGCCAAGATGACGCTAGCGGGAGGGTCGGCTCCTACAATGAGCAGTTCTTC.

CDR3 nucleotides: TGTGCCAGCAGCTTTCGAGCGGGAGGCAACAATGAGCAGTTCTTC. It encodes CASSFRAGGNNEQFF. The rearrangement joins TRBV9 to TRBJ2-1; the match to TRBD2 covers 9 bases. The V gene end was trimmed by 4 bases and the J gene end by 5 bases; junction bases not matched to a gene: 7. The CDR3 runs to 15 residues. Germline CDR1 and CDR2: SGDLS and YYNGEE.

This chain uses TRBV5-4 with TRBJ1-1, with 10 bases aligning to TRBD1. Germline CDR1 and CDR2: SGHNT and YYREEE (reference sequence). CDR3 size: 18 residues. With V trimmed by 4 bases and J by 8 bases, 20 bases remained unmatched. The CDR3 DNA follows: TGTGCCAGCAGCACCTTTCTGACAGGGGGCCAGTTTTTACGCGAAGCTTTCTTT. Translated, it gives CASSTFLTGGQFLREAFF.

The chain combines TRBV6-5 with TRBJ2-2; D remains unclear. The CDR3 covers 14 residues. Germline assignment: CDR1 MNHEY and CDR2 SVGAGI. Trimming took 6 bases from V and 0 from J, leaving 8 bases between them. CDR3 amino acids: CASRTSSNTGELFF. The CDR3 bases are TGTGCCAGCAGGACATCTTCGAACACCGGGGAGCTGTTTTTT.

The V and J genes are TRBV30 and TRBJ2-4; 15 nucleotides line up with TRBD2. Germline CDR1 reads GTSNPN; CDR2 reads SVGIG (reference sequence). This CDR3 is built from 16 residues. Losses at the gene ends were 7 bases for V and 4 bases for J; bases not matched to a gene: 8. The CDR3 region has the DNA TGTGCCTCCACCGGGACTAGCGGGAGGAAAAAAAACATTCAGTACTTC. Translation: CASTGTSGRKKNIQYF.

To note about this clone: One junction end disagrees with the germline gene, perhaps due to a read error. CDR3 sequence (DNA): TGTGCCAGCTCCCCACCAGTGAGGGGGGGCTACACCTTC. Amino acid sequence: CASSPPVRGGYTF. V is TRBV18 and J is TRBJ1-2; tentatively, D is TRBD1 (6 bases). This CDR3 region has 13 residues. CDR1 is KGHSH and CDR2 is LQKENI in the germline V gene.

This clone was counted once. The chain employs TRBV5-4 and TRBJ1-6, with D perhaps matching TRBD1 (5 bases). The CDR3 contains 14 residues. Germline assignment: CDR1 SGHNT and CDR2 YYREEE (reference sequence). V dropped 4 bases and J dropped 10 bases, with 15 bases sitting between them. The CDR3 loop is CASSPGSAGSPLHF. The CDR3 bases are TGTGCCAGCAGCCCTGGATCGGCAGGGTCACCCCTCCACTTT.

The V and J genes are TRBV6-5 and TRBJ2-1; no reliable D call. The CDR3 is 12 amino acids. V lost 4 bases and J lost 15, with 16 bases in between. Germline CDR1 and CDR2: MNHEY and SVGAGI. The CDR3 here is CASSSPVGRGFF. The CDR3 nucleotides read TGTGCCAGCAGTTCCCCGGTTGGGCGTGGGTTCTTC.

J is TRBJ2-3 and V is TRBV7-2; D is unresolved. This CDR3 region has 15 residues. CDR1 is SGHTA and CDR2 is FQGNSA in the germline V gene. V lost 0 bases and J 2 bases, leaving 9 bases between the germline ends. The CDR3 region is CASSLARPDTDTQYF. Written as DNA, the CDR3 is TGTGCCAGCAGCTTAGCTAGGCCTGACACAGATACGCAGTATTTT.

On this clone: The same CDR3 is also encoded by other DNA sequences in this sample. This chain connects TRBV27 to TRBJ1-1; unclear D gene. The length of the CDR3 is 15 residues. V was clipped by 0 bases and J by 0 bases, with 8 bases between them. Germline CDR1 MNHEY, CDR2 SMNVEV (reference sequence). CDR3 loop: CASSLSWGMNTEAFF. The CDR3 region has the DNA TGTGCCAGCAGTTTATCTTGGGGAATGAACACTGAAGCTTTCTTT.

The chain is built from TRBV7-2 and TRBJ2-7; D unresolved. The CDR3 has 13 residues. V was shortened by 0 bases and J by 6 bases, with 9 bases between the two germline ends. Germline V gene lookup returns CDR1 SGHTA and CDR2 FQGNSA. In DNA, the CDR3 is TGTGCCAGCAGCTTAGCGATCGGCTTCGAGCAGTACTTC. Protein product: CASSLAIGFEQYF.

V gene TRBV28 combines with J gene TRBJ2-7; a weak D match, TRBD1 (5 bases). CDR3 length: 17 residues. V was trimmed by 7 bases and J by 0 bases, leaving 22 bases between them. Germline CDR1 and CDR2: MDHEN and SYDVKM. The CDR3 sequence is CASTPRYRNISSYEQYF. The CDR3 DNA reads as TGTGCCAGCACCCCTCGTTACAGGAACATTAGCTCCTACGAGCAGTACTTC.

This sequence joins TRBV30 and TRBJ1-3; 9 bases are a match to TRBD1. The V and J ends lost 4 bases and 4 bases, in that order; junction bases with no gene match: 2. The CDR3 contains 13 residues. Germline CDR1 GTSNPN, CDR2 SVGIG (reference sequence). In nucleotides, the CDR3 is TGTGCCTGGATGGGGACAGGGGGAAACACCATATATTTT. Its protein product is CAWMGTGGNTIYF.

Remarks on this clone: This CDR3 is also generated by other DNA sequences in the sample. The genes are TRBV11-3 and TRBJ2-2; tentative D call: TRBD1 (6 bases). Per the germline V gene, CDR1 is SGHNT and CDR2 is YENEEA. Trimming shortened V by 0 bases and J by 1 base, and 6 bases separated the two germline ends. The CDR3 has 15 residues. For the CDR3, the DNA is TGTGCCAGCAGCTTAGAAGGGGGGAACACCGGGGAGCTGTTTTTT. Translation: CASSLEGGNTGELFF.

The genes are TRBV6-9 and TRBJ1-6, with unresolved D. The CDR3 length is 15 residues. The germline V and J ends were trimmed by 5 bases and 0 bases, with 8 bases remaining between them. In germline, CDR1 is MNHGY, CDR2 SVAAGI. CDR3 nucleotides: TGTGCCAGCAGTCAACAGAGCTCCTATAATTCACCCCTCCACTTT. Encoded protein: CASSQQSSYNSPLHF.

This clone occurred a few times. Other nucleotide sequences in the sample specify the same CDR3. The chain uses TRBV6-5 and TRBJ1-1; D call uncertain. Germline V CDR1 and CDR2: MNHEY, SVGAGI. V was clipped by 5 bases and J by 1 base, with 5 bases between them. CDR3 length equals 12 residues. As DNA, the CDR3 is TGTGCCAGCAGTAGGTCGAACACTGAAGCTTTCTTT. Its protein product is CASSRSNTEAFF.

This clone was recorded a few times. The identical CDR3 is also encoded by other nucleotide sequences in the sample. The chain has TRBV5-1 and TRBJ1-5, with D hard to call. Looked up from germline, CDR1 is SGHRS and CDR2 is YFSETQ. Trimming took off 0 bases at V and 6 bases at J, with 10 bases between the two ends. The CDR3 is 14 residues long. In nucleotides, the CDR3 is TGCGCCAGCAGCTTGGGAGGTCTGGGTCAGCCCCAGCATTTT. It codes for CASSLGGLGQPQHF.

J is TRBJ1-4 and V is TRBV5-1, with 7 nucleotides matching TRBD1. Trimming removed 4 bases from V and 2 bases from J; junction bases left unmatched: 8. Germline V gene sequence: CDR1 SGHRS, CDR2 YFSETQ. CDR3 length equals 16 residues. CDR3 nucleotides: TGCGCCAGCAGCACGAGCGGCAGGGGGACTAATGAAAAACTGTTTTTT. This translates into CASSTSGRGTNEKLFF.

This sequence joins TRBV9 and TRBJ2-1; D gene ambiguous. The V end was cut by 0 bases, the J end by 7 bases, with 14 bases between. CDR3 size: 15 residues. Per the germline V gene, CDR1 is SGDLS and CDR2 is YYNGEE. The CDR3 bases are TGTGCCAGCAGCGTAGGGGGAACCCTTGGGAATGAGCAGTTCTTC. Translating gives CASSVGGTLGNEQFF. The full variable domain, completed using reference TRBV9 and TRBJ2-1, is DSGVTQTPKHLITATGQRVTLRCSPRSGDLSVYWYQQSLDQGLQFLIQYYNGEERAKGNILERFSAQQFPDLHSELNLSSLELGDSALYFCASSVGGTLGNEQFFGPGTRLTVL.

This chain links TRBV7-8 with TRBJ2-1; possibly TRBD1 or TRBD2 for D (6 bases each). V was pared by 0 bases and J by 4 bases, with 13 bases between. Germline assignment: CDR1 SGHVS and CDR2 FQNEAQ. CDR3 length equals 16 residues. The CDR3, as DNA: TGTGCCAGCAGCTTAGCGACGGGGGCTGTGTACAATGAGCAGTTCTTC. Translating it yields CASSLATGAVYNEQFF.

The rearrangement links TRBV4-1 to TRBJ1-2, with D possibly being TRBD1 (6 bases). The CDR3 runs to 13 residues. Germline CDR1 MGHRA, CDR2 YSYEKL. Trimming shortened V by 6 bases and J by 6 bases, and 14 bases separated the two germline ends. CDR3 DNA sequence: TGCGCCAGCAGGGCACAGGGAGGTCATGGCTACACCTTC. This codes for CASRAQGGHGYTF.

This chain joins TRBV7-2 and TRBJ2-7; TRBD1 matches at 10 bases. With 5 bases clipped from V and 0 bases from J, the junction kept 10 bases outside the gene matches. The CDR3 has 17 amino acids. Germline CDR1 is SGHTA and CDR2 is FQGNSA. Here the CDR3 DNA reads TGTGCCAGCAGCCTTAGGGGGGGACAGGGGAGCTCCTACGAGCAGTACTTC. It codes for CASSLRGGQGSSYEQYF.

V gene TRBV6-1 combines with J gene TRBJ1-1, with 9 nucleotides matching TRBD1. V shed 7 bases and J 0 bases; nucleotides not matched to a gene: 3. The CDR3 runs 14 residues. Per the germline V gene, CDR1 is MNHNS and CDR2 is SASEGT. CDR3 region: CASIRTGVNTEAFF. In DNA form, the CDR3 reads TGTGCCAGCATAAGGACAGGGGTGAACACTGAAGCTTTCTTT.

This rearrangement joins TRBV7-2 to TRBJ1-1; D gene ambiguous. Trimming shortened V by 4 bases and J by 0 bases, and 18 bases separated the two germline ends. CDR1 and CDR2 from the germline V gene are SGHTA and FQGNSA. This CDR3 is 17 amino acids long. The DNA for the CDR3 is TGTGCCAGCAGCTCACCCCTGGGGAAGTGGATGAACACTGAAGCTTTCTTT. Translation gives CASSSPLGKWMNTEAFF. Full variable domain (remainder filled in from reference TRBV7-2 and TRBJ1-1): GAGVSQSPSNKVTEKGKDVELRCDPISGHTALYWYRQSLGQGLEFLIYFQGNSAPDKSGLPSDRFSAERTGGSVSTLTIQRTQQEDSAVYLCASSSPLGKWMNTEAFFGQGTRLTVV.

V gene TRBV6-5 combines with J gene TRBJ1-4; maybe TRBD1 (6 bases). V was clipped by 0 bases and J by 3 bases, with 11 bases between them. The germline V gene has CDR1 MNHEY and CDR2 SVGAGI. CDR3 length equals 16 residues. The CDR3 DNA reads as TGTGCCAGCAGTTACTCTTCAGGGGATCCTAATGAAAAACTGTTTTTT. It codes for CASSYSSGDPNEKLFF.

This clone has more than one count but fewer than ten. The V call is TRBV9, the J call TRBJ1-4; TRBD1 might be the D (6 bases). V was clipped by 3 bases and J by 8 bases, with 17 bases between them. CDR3 length: 15 amino acids. Germline loops: CDR1 SGDLS, CDR2 YYNGEE. CDR3 coding DNA: TGTGCCAGCAGCGAGGGACAAGTAAGAGGAGAAAAACTGTTTTTT. Protein product: CASSEGQVRGEKLFF.